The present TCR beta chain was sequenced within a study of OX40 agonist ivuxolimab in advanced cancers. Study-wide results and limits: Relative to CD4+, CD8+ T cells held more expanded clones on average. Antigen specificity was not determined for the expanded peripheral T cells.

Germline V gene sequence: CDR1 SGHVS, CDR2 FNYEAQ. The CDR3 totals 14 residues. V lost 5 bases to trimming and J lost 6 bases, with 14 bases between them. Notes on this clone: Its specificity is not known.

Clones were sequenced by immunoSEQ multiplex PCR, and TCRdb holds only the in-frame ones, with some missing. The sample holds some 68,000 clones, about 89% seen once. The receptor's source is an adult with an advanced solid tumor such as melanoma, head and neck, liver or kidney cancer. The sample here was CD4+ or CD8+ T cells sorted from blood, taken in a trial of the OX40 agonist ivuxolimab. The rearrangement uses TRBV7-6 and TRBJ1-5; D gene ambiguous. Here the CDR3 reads CASSPDLGIQPQHF. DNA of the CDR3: TGTGCCAGCAGCCCCGACCTGGGGATTCAGCCCCAGCATTTT.